This T cell receptor (beta chain) was obtained from a study of T cells in women clearing cervical HPV infection. Libraries were prepared by immunoSEQ multiplex PCR; TCRdb keeps only in-frame clonotypes and omits some of them. This table lists about 31,000 clones. Findings of the study overall: Effector/memory and HPV-specific T cells were not isolated, and association timing is unknown.

On this clone: Its antigen is as yet unknown. The read terminates 3 residues before the CDR3 end, so the remaining end is supplied by the germline J gene.

CDR3 length: 17 residues. V shed 4 bases and J 2 bases; nucleotides not matched to a gene: 9. Looked up from germline, CDR1 is LNHDA and CDR2 is SQIVND (reference sequence). The genes are TRBV19 and TRBJ2-2, with 8 bases aligning to TRBD2. The sample consisted of blood buffy coat. The receptor's source is a woman aged 18-70 years with a cervical HPV16 infection that either progressed to CIN3+ or cleared (not recorded which). CDR3 region: CASSTPHRGGNTGELFF. The sequenced part of the CDR3 DNA is TGTGCCAGTAGTACCCCCCACCGGGGGGGTAACACCGGGGAG.